These 10 T cell receptor beta chains were all obtained from the same sample, sequenced in a study of blood T cell repertoires in COVID-19. Libraries were prepared by immunoSEQ multiplex PCR; TCRdb keeps only in-frame clonotypes and omits some of them. The table lists around 210,000 clones, 80% of them singletons. Input material: peripheral blood. These receptors were collected from a woman aged 70-85 years with acute or convalescent COVID-19.

The chain links TRBV9 to TRBJ2-7; D perhaps matches TRBD2 (6 bases). The CDR3 is made up of 14 amino acids. Germline V gene lookup returns CDR1 SGDLS and CDR2 YYNGEE. V was clipped by 0 bases and J by 4 bases, with 11 bases between them. CDR3 in DNA: TGTGCCAGCAGCGTAGGGACTCGGGGGTACGAGCAGTACTTC. Its translation: CASSVGTRGYEQYF.

The V and J genes are TRBV18 and TRBJ1-1; D not certain. V lost 3 bases and J 3 bases, leaving 11 bases between the germline ends. Germline CDR1 KGHSH, CDR2 LQKENI. This CDR3 has 14 amino acids. In DNA form, the CDR3 reads TGTGCCAGCTCACCGGACTATCCTTACACTGAAGCTTTCTTT. Amino acids: CASSPDYPYTEAFF.

This clone was found a few times. This chain joins TRBV6-5 and TRBJ1-1, with TRBD1 matching 8 bases. V was clipped by 4 bases and J by 3 bases; unmatched bases: 7. CDR3 length: 15 amino acids. Germline assignment: CDR1 MNHEY and CDR2 SVGAGI. The CDR3 nucleotides read TGTGCCAGCAGTTCCCCGGGACAGGCAGACACTGAAGCTTTCTTT. Protein product: CASSSPGQADTEAFF.

This clone was detected only a few times. The chain uses TRBV27 and TRBJ2-5; D remains ambiguous. V shed 5 bases and J shed 10 bases, with 14 bases lying between them. This CDR3 is 12 amino acids long. Germline V gene data show CDR1 as MNHEY and CDR2 as SMNVEV (reference sequence). The DNA of the CDR3 is TGTGCCAGCAGTCTTGCCCGTGGGCGCCAGTACTTC. It specifies CASSLARGRQYF.

This clone was counted a few times. V usage is TRBV12-5 and J usage is TRBJ2-2, with TRBD1 as a possible D gene (5 bases). The V gene's germline CDR1 is LGHNT and CDR2 FRNRAP. Trimming removed 3 bases at V and 6 bases at J, with 8 bases between. This CDR3 is 13 amino acids long. CDR3 nucleotide sequence: TGTGCTAGTGGTTTAGCAGGGCCCGGGGAGCTGTTTTTT. Its protein is CASGLAGPGELFF.

This clone was recorded only once. The chain uses TRBV6-5 and TRBJ2-3; no clear D gene. The ends were cut back, 6 bases at V and 2 bases at J, with 9 bases in the middle. Per germline, CDR1 MNHEY and CDR2 SVGAGI. The CDR3 spans 13 residues. The CDR3 here is CASSPLFTDTQYF. CDR3 nucleotides: TGTGCCAGCAGCCCGTTATTCACAGATACGCAGTATTTT.

In DNA form, the CDR3 reads TGCGCCAGCAGCTTGCGGGGGTTGGATTCACCCCTCCACTTT. Protein product: CASSLRGLDSPLHF. This rearrangement joins TRBV5-1 to TRBJ1-6; the D gene is possibly TRBD1 (5 bases). The CDR3 length is 14 residues. Germline loops: CDR1 SGHRS, CDR2 YFSETQ. Trimming took off 1 base at V and 8 bases at J, with 10 bases between the two ends.

J is TRBJ1-5 and V is TRBV21-1; TRBD1 is the table's D call and was not checked against the DNA. TRBV21-1 is a recognized pseudogene. This CDR3 region has 14 residues. CDR3 coding DNA: TGTGCCAGCAGCAAAGCGTGGCAGTTTCAGCCCCAGCATTTT. Its protein product is CASSKAWQFQPQHF.

This clone was detected only a few times. V is TRBV6-6 and J is TRBJ2-4; 10 nucleotides match TRBD1. The CDR3 loop spans 15 amino acids. The germline gives CDR1 MNHNY, CDR2 SVGAGI (reference sequence). The ends lost 0 bases at V and 4 bases at J; junction bases unmatched: 0. The CDR3 DNA is TGTGCCAGCAGTTACTCGGGACAGGGGAAAAACATTCAGTACTTC. It yields the protein CASSYSGQGKNIQYF.

The gene calls are TRBV19 and TRBJ1-1; D is unresolved. The V and J ends lost 0 bases and 4 bases respectively, with 6 bases between them. Germline V gene data show CDR1 as LNHDA and CDR2 as SQIVND (reference sequence). The CDR3 is 13 residues long. The DNA of the CDR3 is TGTGCCAGTAGTATAGAACGGGGCACTGAAGCTTTCTTT. Its protein product is CASSIERGTEAFF. The variable domain in full, completed from reference TRBV19 and TRBJ1-1, reads DGGITQSPKYLFRKEGQNVTLSCEQNLNHDAMYWYRQDPGQGLRLIYYSQIVNDFQKGDIAEGYSVSREKKESFPLTVTSAQKNPTAFYLCASSIERGTEAFFGQGTRLTVV.